This T cell receptor (beta chain) is drawn from a study of shared clonotypes between healthy human individuals. Study-level background: Donor composition was a couple of women and a few men, aged 18 to 49.

Study-level findings and limits: Generation probabilities were higher for clonotypes shared across all four sorted-subset donors than for unshared ones.

The protocol was immunoSEQ multiplex PCR, while the TCRdb copy is restricted to in-frame clones and leaves out a portion. The data show hundreds of thousands of clones, 85% to 95% seen once. Selected positively for CCR7 and CD45RO-negative, naive CD8 cells excluded terminally differentiated effector memory CD45RA+ cells. To note about this clone: Its specificity is unknown.

J lost 2 bases, V lost 5 bases, and 6 bases had no gene match. In germline, CDR1 is KGHSH, CDR2 LQKENI. This CDR3 region has 15 residues. Sequenced: naive CD8+ T cells sorted from blood. The V gene is TRBV18, the J gene TRBJ2-1; 7 bases match TRBD2. The receptor was isolated from a woman aged 25 to 39 in good health. CDR3 DNA sequence: TGTGCCAGCTCATGGGGGACTAAGGCCTACAATGAGCAGTTCTTC. This gives the protein CASSWGTKAYNEQFF.